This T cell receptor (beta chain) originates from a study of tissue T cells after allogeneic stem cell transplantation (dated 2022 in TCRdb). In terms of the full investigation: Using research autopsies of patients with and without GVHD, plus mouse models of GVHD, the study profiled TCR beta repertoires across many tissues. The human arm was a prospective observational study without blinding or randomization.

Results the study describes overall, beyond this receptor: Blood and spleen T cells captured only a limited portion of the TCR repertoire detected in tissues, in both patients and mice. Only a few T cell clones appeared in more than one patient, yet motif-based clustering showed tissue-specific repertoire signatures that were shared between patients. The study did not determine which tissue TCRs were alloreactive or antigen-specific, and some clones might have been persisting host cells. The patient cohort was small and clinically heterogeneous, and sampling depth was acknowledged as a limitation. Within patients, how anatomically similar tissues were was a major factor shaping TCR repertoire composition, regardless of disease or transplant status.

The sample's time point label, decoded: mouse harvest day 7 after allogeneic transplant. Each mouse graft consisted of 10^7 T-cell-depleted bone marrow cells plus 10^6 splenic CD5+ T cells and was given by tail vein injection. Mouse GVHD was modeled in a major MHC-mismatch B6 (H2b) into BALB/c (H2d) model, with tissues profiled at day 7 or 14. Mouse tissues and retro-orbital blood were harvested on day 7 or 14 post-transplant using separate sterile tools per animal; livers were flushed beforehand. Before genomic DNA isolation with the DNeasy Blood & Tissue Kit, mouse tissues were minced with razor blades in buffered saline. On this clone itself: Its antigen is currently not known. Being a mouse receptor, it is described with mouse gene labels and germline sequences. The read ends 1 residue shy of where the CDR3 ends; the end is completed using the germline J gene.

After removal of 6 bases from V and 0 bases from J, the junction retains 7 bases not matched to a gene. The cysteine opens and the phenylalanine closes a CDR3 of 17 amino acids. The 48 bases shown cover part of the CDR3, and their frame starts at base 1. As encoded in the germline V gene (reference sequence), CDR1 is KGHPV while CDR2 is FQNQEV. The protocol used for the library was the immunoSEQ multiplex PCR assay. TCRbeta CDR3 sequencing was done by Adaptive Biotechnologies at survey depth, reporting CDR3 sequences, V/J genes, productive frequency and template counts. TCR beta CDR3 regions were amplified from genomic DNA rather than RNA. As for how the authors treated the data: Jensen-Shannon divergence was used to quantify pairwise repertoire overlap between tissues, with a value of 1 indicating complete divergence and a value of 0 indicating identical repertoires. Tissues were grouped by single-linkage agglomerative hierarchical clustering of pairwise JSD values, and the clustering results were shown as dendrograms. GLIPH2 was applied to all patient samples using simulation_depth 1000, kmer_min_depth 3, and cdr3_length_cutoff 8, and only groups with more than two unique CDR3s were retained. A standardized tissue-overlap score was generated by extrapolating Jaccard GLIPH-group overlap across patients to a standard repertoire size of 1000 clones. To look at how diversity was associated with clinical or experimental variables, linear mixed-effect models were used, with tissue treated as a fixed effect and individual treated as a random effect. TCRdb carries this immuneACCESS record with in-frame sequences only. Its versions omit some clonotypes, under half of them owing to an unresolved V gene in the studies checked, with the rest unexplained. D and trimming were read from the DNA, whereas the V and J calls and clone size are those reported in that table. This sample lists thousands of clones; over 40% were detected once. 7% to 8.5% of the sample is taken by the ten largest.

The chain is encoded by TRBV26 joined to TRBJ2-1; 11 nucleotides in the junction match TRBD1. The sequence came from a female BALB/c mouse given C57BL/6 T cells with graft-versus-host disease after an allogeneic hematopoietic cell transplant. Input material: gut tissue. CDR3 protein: CASSRDRGVYNYAEQFF. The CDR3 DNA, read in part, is TGTGCCAGCAGCCGGGACAGGGGGGTCTATAACTATGCTGAGCAGTTC.